The next 20 T cell receptor beta chains were all read from a single sample in a study of cytomegalovirus exposure and HLA in healthy donors. Researchers ran the PCR with 60 Vbeta and 13 Jbeta primers. Repertoires were generated with immunoSEQ multiplex PCR, while TCRdb's copy carries only in-frame clones and drops some. The sample has approximately 120,000 clones, roughly 74% seen once. Source material: PBMCs. Receptors originate from a man aged 40-49 years in good health and CMV-seronegative.

This clone was seen only a few times. This sequence joins TRBV18 and TRBJ1-3; D is undetermined. Germline loops: CDR1 KGHSH, CDR2 LQKENI. Trimming removed 3 bases at V and 1 base at J, with 13 bases between. The CDR3 contains 16 residues. DNA of the CDR3: TGTGCCAGCTCACCGTCTTCACAGAGTTCTGGAAACACCATATATTTT. Its protein is CASSPSSQSSGNTIYF.

J is TRBJ2-2 and V is TRBV27; D unclear. Germline V gene sequence: CDR1 MNHEY, CDR2 SMNVEV (reference sequence). The CDR3 has 10 residues. The germline V and J ends were trimmed by 7 bases and 6 bases, with 3 bases remaining between them. The CDR3 spells CASISGELFF. The CDR3 DNA sequence: TGTGCCAGCATATCCGGGGAGCTGTTTTTT.

There are a few counts of this clone. This rearrangement joins TRBV7-2 to TRBJ2-7, with D tentatively TRBD2 (6 bases). The CDR3 totals 16 residues. Germline assignment: CDR1 SGHTA and CDR2 FQGNSA. The V and J ends lost 1 base and 0 bases respectively, with 13 bases between them. Written as DNA, the CDR3 is TGTGCCAGCAGCTTAGGGAGGGCTCAGAGCTCCTACGAGCAGTACTTC. Translation: CASSLGRAQSSYEQYF.

This chain links TRBV12-1 with TRBJ1-2; the listed D gene, TRBD1, was not tested against the DNA. TRBV12-1 is classified as a pseudogene. This CDR3 contains 15 residues. CDR3 residues: CASPPRLGRDYGYTF. Written as DNA, the CDR3 is TGTGCCAGCCCTCCCCGTCTCGGCAGGGACTATGGCTACACCTTC.

The chain is built from TRBV2 and TRBJ2-3, with 9 bases aligning to TRBD2. Trimming took 0 bases from V and 3 from J; bases not matched to a gene: 1. The CDR3 is made up of 15 amino acids. The germline CDR1 and CDR2 sequences are SNHLY and FYNNEI. CDR3 in DNA: TGTGCCAGCAGTGAAGCGCTAGCGGGGACAGATACGCAGTATTTT. Translated, it gives CASSEALAGTDTQYF.

Written as DNA, the CDR3 is TGTGCCTGGAGTGGACAGGTACCCTACAATGAGCAGTTCTTC. Its translation is CAWSGQVPYNEQFF. The V call is TRBV30, the J call TRBJ2-1, with D possibly TRBD1 on 6 matching bases. This CDR3 is 14 amino acids long. Germline values: CDR1 GTSNPN, CDR2 SVGIG (reference sequence). The V end was cut by 1 base, the J end by 2 bases, with 9 bases between. Full variable domain (remainder filled in from reference TRBV30 and TRBJ2-1): SQTIHQWPATLVQPVGSPLSLECTVEGTSNPNLYWYRQAAGRGLQLLFYSVGIGQISSEVPQNLSASRPQDRQFILSSKKLLLSDSGFYLCAWSGQVPYNEQFFGPGTRLTVL.

The chain uses TRBV7-2 and TRBJ2-5; 8 bases agree with TRBD1. Near its end, the DNA agrees better with TRBJ2-7, so the J call may be wrong. The CDR3 is 15 amino acids. Looked up from germline, CDR1 is SGHTA and CDR2 is FQGNSA. Here the CDR3 reads CASSLARDRTYEQYF. The CDR3 coding sequence is TGTGCCAGCAGCTTAGCACGGGACAGGACCTACGAGCAGTACTTC.

The chain couples TRBV9 to TRBJ1-2, with D perhaps TRBD1 (6 bases). V lost 3 bases and J 7 bases, leaving 10 bases between the germline ends. This CDR3 region has 12 residues. Germline CDR1 and CDR2: SGDLS and YYNGEE. The CDR3 loop reads CASSAGVGGYTF. The DNA for the CDR3 is TGTGCCAGCAGCGCAGGGGTGGGTGGCTACACCTTC.

The CDR3 coding sequence is TGCAGCGTCTCCAGGACTAGCGGGGGCTACGAGCAGTACTTC. Translated: CSVSRTSGGYEQYF. The chain is built from TRBV29-1 and TRBJ2-7, with TRBD2 matching 13 bases. The germline CDR1 and CDR2 sequences are SQVTM and ANQGSEA. The length of the CDR3 is 14 residues. The junction had 5 bases not matched to a gene; V was cut back by 6 bases and J by 3 bases.

This sequence joins TRBV5-6 and TRBJ1-4; no firm D call. This CDR3 spans 16 amino acids. In germline, CDR1 is SGHDT, CDR2 YYEEEE. V was pared by 0 bases and J by 7 bases, with 16 bases between. DNA of the CDR3: TGTGCCAGCAGCTTGGCCTCCCCGGGGATGGGTGAAAAACTGTTTTTT. Translation gives CASSLASPGMGEKLFF.

The genes are TRBV7-2 and TRBJ2-6; no reliable D call. V shed 3 bases and J shed 1 base, with 4 bases lying between them. This CDR3 comprises 14 residues. Germline CDR1 is SGHTA and CDR2 is FQGNSA. The CDR3 spells CASSFISGANVLTF. The CDR3 DNA follows: TGTGCCAGCAGCTTTATATCTGGGGCCAACGTCCTGACTTTC.

This clone was detected only once. This sequence joins TRBV9 and TRBJ1-1; 8 nucleotides line up with TRBD1. With V trimmed by 4 bases and J by 0 bases, 5 bases remained unmatched. Germline loops: CDR1 SGDLS, CDR2 YYNGEE. The CDR3 is made up of 15 amino acids. CDR3 residues: CASSPWTGMNTEAFF. DNA for the CDR3: TGTGCCAGCAGCCCTTGGACAGGGATGAACACTGAAGCTTTCTTT.

The chain links TRBV5-5 to TRBJ1-1; 9 nucleotides line up with TRBD1. With V trimmed by 4 bases and J by 6 bases, 7 bases remained unmatched. The CDR3 runs to 14 residues. Germline assignment: CDR1 SGHKS and CDR2 YYEKEE (reference sequence). The CDR3 region is CASSAGQGLSEAFF. DNA of the CDR3: TGTGCCAGCAGCGCGGGACAGGGTTTGTCTGAAGCTTTCTTT. Combining the CDR3 with reference TRBV5-5 and TRBJ1-1 gives the whole variable domain DAGVTQSPTHLIKTRGQQVTLRCSPISGHKSVSWYQQVLGQGPQFIFQYYEKEERGRGNFPDRFSARQFPNYSSELNVNALLLGDSALYLCASSAGQGLSEAFFGQGTRLTVV.

This chain joins TRBV29-1 and TRBJ2-4; tentative D call: TRBD1 (5 bases). The CDR3 contains 11 residues. Between the trimmed V and J ends, which lost 5 bases and 5 bases, there was a span of 7 bases. Germline V gene data show CDR1 as SQVTM and CDR2 as ANQGSEA. The CDR3 loop is CSVKQENIQYF. The CDR3 nucleotides are TGCAGCGTTAAACAGGAAAACATTCAGTACTTC. Complete variable domain (other parts from reference TRBV29-1 and TRBJ2-4): SAVISQKPSRDICQRGTSLTIQCQVDSQVTMMFWYRQQPGQSLTLIATANQGSEATYESGFVIDKFPISRPNLTFSTLTVSNMSPEDSSIYLCSVKQENIQYFGAGTRLSVL.

The chain links TRBV9 to TRBJ1-6, with TRBD1 as a possible D gene (6 bases). This CDR3 region has 15 residues. Germline CDR1 is SGDLS and CDR2 is YYNGEE. Trimming pared 4 bases from V and 9 bases from J, leaving 17 bases between. In nucleotides, the CDR3 is TGTGCCAGCAGCCCTCAGGACAGTTCGGGTTCACCCCTCCACTTT. Translated, it gives CASSPQDSSGSPLHF.

The V and J genes are TRBV19 and TRBJ1-4; weak D call: TRBD1 (6 bases). V was pared by 3 bases and J by 0 bases, with 11 bases between. The CDR3 extends over 16 amino acids. The germline CDR1 and CDR2 sequences are LNHDA and SQIVND (reference sequence). CDR3 sequence (DNA): TGTGCCAGTAGTATTGCGACAGGTGCAACTAATGAAAAACTGTTTTTT. Its translation: CASSIATGATNEKLFF.

V usage is TRBV7-2 and J usage is TRBJ2-5, with TRBD2 as a possible D gene (5 bases). Germline V lookup: CDR1 SGHTA, CDR2 FQGNSA. Between the trimmed V and J ends, which lost 0 bases and 10 bases, there was a span of 9 bases. The CDR3 is 12 residues long. The CDR3 spells CASSLAGRDQYF. CDR3 coding DNA: TGTGCCAGCAGCTTAGCGGGGAGAGACCAGTACTTC.

The chain combines TRBV27 with TRBJ1-1; 9 bases line up with TRBD1. Trimming took 5 bases from V and 1 from J; bases not matched to a gene: 8. CDR1 is MNHEY and CDR2 is SMNVEV in the germline V gene (reference sequence). There are 16 residues in the CDR3. The CDR3 protein is CASSAVQGARNTEAFF. CDR3 bases: TGTGCCAGCAGTGCCGTACAGGGGGCGCGGAACACTGAAGCTTTCTTT.

This sequence joins TRBV7-2 and TRBJ2-5; D not certain. V lost 1 base and J lost 3, with 15 bases in between. This CDR3 spans 16 amino acids. Germline lookup yields CDR1 SGHTA and CDR2 FQGNSA. CDR3 sequence reads: CASSLVGGAREETQYF. Written as DNA, the CDR3 is TGTGCCAGCAGCTTAGTTGGTGGTGCGAGAGAAGAGACCCAGTACTTC.

The rearrangement uses TRBV6-4 and TRBJ1-2; no clear D gene. V dropped 0 bases and J dropped 0 bases, with 8 bases sitting between them. Germline CDR1 and CDR2: MRHNA and SNTAGT. This CDR3 is 15 amino acids long. The CDR3 region has the DNA TGTGCCAGCAGTGACTCCCGGGAGGCTAACTATGGCTACACCTTC. Translating gives CASSDSREANYGYTF.